The entry below gives a single TCR beta chain sequence along with its context. This table comes from immunoSEQ multiplex PCR, and its TCRdb copy is limited to in-frame clones, with some not included. This sample has 150,000 to 200,000 clones, with about 87% found just once. The sample originates from a study of control samples from healthy donors and cancer patients. This TCR was recovered from a man aged 25 to 40 in good health. Sequencing used blood.

The CDR3 is CASNQGEGTGELFF. The DNA for the CDR3 is TGTGCCAGCAACCAGGGAGAAGGGACCGGGGAGCTGTTTTTT. This sequence joins TRBV4-2 and TRBJ2-2, with D perhaps TRBD1 or TRBD2 (5 bases each). The germline V gene has CDR1 LGHNA and CDR2 YNFKEQ. Between the trimmed V and J ends, which lost 7 bases and 5 bases, there was a span of 14 bases. The CDR3 contains 14 residues.